What follows are 3 T cell receptor beta chains derived from one specimen sequenced in a study of CD8 T cells in ankylosing spondylitis. TCRdb re-called the 5' RACE reads through MiXCR, storing one row per CDR3 protein. This table holds a few hundred thousand distinct CDR3 sequences, about a sixth found once. The sequenced sample was blood, either unsorted or a sorted T cell fraction (not recorded which). These receptors all stem from a male donor with ankylosing spondylitis or in good health (not recorded which).

The V call is TRBV29-1, the J call TRBJ2-7, with D possibly TRBD1 on 7 matching bases. V was cut by 7 bases and J by 3 bases, with 16 bases left in between. Looked up from germline, CDR1 is SQVTM and CDR2 is ANQGSEA. The CDR3 extends over 13 amino acids. CDR3 nucleotide sequence: TGCAGCGCCCGGGGCGGGACAGACTACGAGCAGTACTTC. This gives the protein CSARGGTDYEQYF.

J is TRBJ1-1 and V is TRBV4-1, with 7 bases fitting TRBD1. Per the germline V gene, CDR1 is MGHRA and CDR2 is YSYEKL. With 6 bases clipped from V and 0 bases from J, the junction kept 7 bases outside the gene matches. The CDR3 covers 15 residues. The CDR3 loop is CASSHRDSMNTEAFF. The CDR3 nucleotides read TGCGCCAGCAGTCACAGGGACAGCATGAACACTGAAGCTTTCTTT.

The sample holds a few counts of this clonotype. This chain links TRBV6-5 with TRBJ2-5, with TRBD2 matching over 7 bases. Trimming removed 2 bases from V and 5 bases from J; junction bases left unmatched: 8. The CDR3 spans 15 residues. The germline V gene encodes CDR1 MNHEY and CDR2 SVGAGI. CDR3 loop: CASSYDPGEGETQYF. CDR3 DNA: TGTGCCAGCAGTTACGACCCCGGGGAGGGTGAGACCCAGTACTTC.